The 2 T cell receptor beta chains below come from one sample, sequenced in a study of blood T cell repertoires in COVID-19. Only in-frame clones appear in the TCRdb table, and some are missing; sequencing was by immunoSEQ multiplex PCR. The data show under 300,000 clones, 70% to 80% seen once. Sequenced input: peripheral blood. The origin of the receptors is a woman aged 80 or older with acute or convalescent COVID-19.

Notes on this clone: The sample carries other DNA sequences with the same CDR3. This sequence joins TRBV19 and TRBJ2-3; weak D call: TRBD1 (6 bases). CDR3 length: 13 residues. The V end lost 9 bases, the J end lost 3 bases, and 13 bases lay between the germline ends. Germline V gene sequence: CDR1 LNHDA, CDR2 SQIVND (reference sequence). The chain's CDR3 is CASRGGGTDTQYF. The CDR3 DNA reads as TGTGCCAGCCGAGGGGGTGGGACAGATACGCAGTATTTT.

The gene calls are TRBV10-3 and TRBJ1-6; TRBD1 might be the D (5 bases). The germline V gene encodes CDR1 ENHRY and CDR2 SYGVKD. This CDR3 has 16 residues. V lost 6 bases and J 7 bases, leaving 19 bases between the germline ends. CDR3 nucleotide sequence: TGTGCCATCAGCCGGGGGGAGACGGAACTCAATTCACCCCTCCACTTT. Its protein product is CAISRGETELNSPLHF.